This T cell receptor beta chain stems from a study of shared clonotypes between healthy human individuals. Some clones are missing from TCRdb's copy, which holds only in-frame ones; the method was immunoSEQ multiplex PCR. The table lists about 2.3 million clones, around 93% of them singletons. This CDR3 contains 15 residues. Germline CDR1 and CDR2: SGHKS and YYEKEE (reference sequence). V was cut by 4 bases and J by 3 bases, with 13 bases left in between. The sample comprised naive CD4+ T cells from PBMCs. The subset is: CD45RA+ positively selected. The TCR originated in a man aged 18 to 35 in good health. Some clones in this sample may be carry-over from other donors' samples. The gene calls are TRBV5-5 and TRBJ1-4; D is perhaps TRBD1 (6 bases). CDR3 residues: CASSMGDTPNEKLFF. The CDR3 DNA is TGTGCCAGCAGCATGGGGGACACCCCTAATGAAAAACTGTTTTTT.